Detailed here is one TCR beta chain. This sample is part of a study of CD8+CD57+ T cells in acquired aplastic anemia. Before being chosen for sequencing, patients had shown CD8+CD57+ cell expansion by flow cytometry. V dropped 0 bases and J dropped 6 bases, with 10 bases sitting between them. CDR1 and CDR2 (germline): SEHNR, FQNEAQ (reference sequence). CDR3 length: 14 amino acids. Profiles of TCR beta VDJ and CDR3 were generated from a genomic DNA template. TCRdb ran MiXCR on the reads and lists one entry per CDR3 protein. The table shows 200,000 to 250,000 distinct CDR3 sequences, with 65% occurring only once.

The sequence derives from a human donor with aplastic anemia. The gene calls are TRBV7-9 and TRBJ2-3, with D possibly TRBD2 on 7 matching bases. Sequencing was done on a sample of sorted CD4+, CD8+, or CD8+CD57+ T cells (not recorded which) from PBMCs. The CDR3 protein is CASSLAGGQDTQYF. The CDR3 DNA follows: TGTGCCAGCAGCTTAGCGGGGGGGCAGGATACGCAGTATTTT.